This entry lists 22 T cell receptor beta chains sequenced from one sample in a study of somatic mutations in cytotoxic T cells in rheumatoid arthritis. Sequencing used immunoSEQ multiplex PCR; TCRdb keeps in-frame clones, though not all of them. This sample has about 20,000 clones, with more than 70% found just once. Sequenced: CD8+ T cells sorted from blood. The receptor source for this set is a woman aged 45 to 65 in good health.

The chain has TRBV4-3 and TRBJ2-7; no reliable D call. CDR1 and CDR2 from the germline V gene are LGHNA and YSLEER. This CDR3 region has 14 residues. Trimming took 0 bases from V and 3 from J, leaving 9 bases between them. The CDR3: CASSQERPGYEQYF. The CDR3 DNA follows: TGCGCCAGCAGCCAAGAAAGGCCAGGCTACGAGCAGTACTTC.

The V call is TRBV4-3, the J call TRBJ2-5; 7 bases match TRBD1. Germline CDR1 and CDR2: LGHNA and YSLEER. CDR3 size: 13 residues. The V segment lost 7 bases and the J segment 2 bases; nucleotides outside the gene matches: 4. The CDR3 region has the DNA TGCGCCAGCACCCGACAGGGACAAGAGACCCAGTACTTC. Encoded protein: CASTRQGQETQYF.

The chain couples TRBV5-1 to TRBJ2-7; the match to TRBD1 covers 12 bases. Germline CDR1 SGHRS, CDR2 YFSETQ. This CDR3 has 14 residues. Trimming took 3 bases from V and 5 from J; bases not matched to a gene: 3. CDR3 loop: CASSWGQGADEQYV. CDR3 sequence (DNA): TGCGCCAGCAGCTGGGGACAGGGGGCGGACGAGCAGTACGTC.

The chain uses TRBV6-5 and TRBJ1-2; 8 nucleotides match TRBD1. CDR1 MNHEY and CDR2 SVGAGI come from the germline V gene. The CDR3 length is 14 residues. Trimming took 8 bases from V and 4 from J; bases not matched to a gene: 9. The chain's CDR3 is CASGGQEFGYGYTF. In DNA form, the CDR3 reads TGTGCCAGCGGGGGACAGGAGTTTGGCTATGGCTACACCTTC.

This chain joins TRBV6-1 and TRBJ2-5; 8 nucleotides line up with TRBD2. CDR1 and CDR2 from the germline V gene are MNHNS and SASEGT. Trimming at V came to 7 bases and at J to 5 bases, leaving 9 bases not matched to a gene. This CDR3 has 14 amino acids. The CDR3 DNA reads as TGTGCCAGCACGAGCGGGGGAGTTGACGAGACCCAGTACTTC. This gives the protein CASTSGGVDETQYF.

This chain joins TRBV9 and TRBJ1-6; D is unresolved. The ends were cut back, 0 bases at V and 7 bases at J, with 5 bases in the middle. Germline loops: CDR1 SGDLS, CDR2 YYNGEE. This CDR3 contains 13 residues. CDR3 DNA: TGTGCCAGCAGCGTAGGGGCAAATTCACCCCTCCACTTT. Its protein product is CASSVGANSPLHF.

The chain recombines TRBV5-1 with TRBJ1-2; the D is unclear. Trimming shortened V by 5 bases and J by 2 bases, and 13 bases separated the two germline ends. Germline V gene lookup returns CDR1 SGHRS and CDR2 YFSETQ. CDR3 length: 14 amino acids. The CDR3 sequence: CASRAVLGNYGYTF. The CDR3 DNA follows: TGCGCCAGCAGAGCTGTGCTAGGAAACTATGGCTACACCTTC.

V and J are TRBV28 and TRBJ1-5; D remains unclear. V gave up 7 bases and J gave up 1 base, with 17 bases separating them. From germline, CDR1 is MDHEN and CDR2 SYDVKM. The CDR3 covers 16 residues. The CDR3, as DNA: TGTGCCAGCACACCCCGTGAAACGGACAGCAATCAGCCCCAGCATTTT. The encoded protein is CASTPRETDSNQPQHF.

The gene calls are TRBV7-9 and TRBJ2-3; D unresolved. Germline lookup yields CDR1 SEHNR and CDR2 FQNEAQ (reference sequence). CDR3 size: 12 residues. Trimming pared 5 bases from V and 2 bases from J, leaving 5 bases between. The CDR3 is CASSPNTDTQYF. CDR3 DNA sequence: TGTGCCAGCAGCCCCAACACAGATACGCAGTATTTT.

The chain combines TRBV6-6 with TRBJ1-1, with TRBD1 matching 9 bases. V shed 4 bases, J shed 3 bases, and the junction held 6 bases outside the gene matches. This CDR3 has 15 residues. Germline lookup yields CDR1 MNHNY and CDR2 SVGAGI (reference sequence). The CDR3 loop is CASSLTGGADTEAFF. The CDR3 nucleotides read TGTGCCAGCAGTTTGACAGGGGGGGCGGACACTGAAGCTTTCTTT.

This rearrangement joins TRBV6-1 to TRBJ1-6, with 7 bases lining up with TRBD1. The CDR3 is 16 residues long. J lost 10 bases, V lost 1 base, and 10 bases had no gene match. The germline CDR1 and CDR2 sequences are MNHNS and SASEGT. CDR3 DNA: TGTGCCAGCAGTGAAGTTTGGACAGGAGAAAGCTCACCCCTCCACTTT. Protein sequence: CASSEVWTGESSPLHF.

The chain recombines TRBV6-4 with TRBJ2-1; tentatively, D is TRBD1 or TRBD2 (6 bases each). Germline V lookup: CDR1 MRHNA, CDR2 SNTAGT. This CDR3 is 15 amino acids long. Trimming left V 3 bases short and J 8 bases short, with 17 bases between. The CDR3 DNA is TGTGCCAGCAGTGAGTCGGGGGCCCCCCCCTATGAGCAGTTCTTC. Translating it yields CASSESGAPPYEQFF.

The J gene is TRBJ2-6, the V gene TRBV6-1, with unresolved D. Trimming took 3 bases from V and 2 from J, leaving 5 bases between them. The CDR3 length is 14 residues. The germline V gene encodes CDR1 MNHNS and CDR2 SASEGT. The CDR3: CASSDLAGANVLTF. CDR3 coding DNA: TGTGCCAGCAGTGACCTTGCTGGGGCCAACGTCCTGACTTTC.

The V call is TRBV12-5, the J call TRBJ2-3; D remains unclear. The CDR3 loop spans 13 amino acids. Per the germline V gene, CDR1 is LGHNT and CDR2 is FRNRAP. V was trimmed by 2 bases and J by 4 bases, leaving 7 bases between them. CDR3 region: CASGLSLADTQYF. The CDR3 coding sequence is TGTGCTAGTGGTTTGTCATTGGCAGATACGCAGTATTTT.

This clone showed up just a few times. This chain connects TRBV27 to TRBJ1-5, with no clear D. CDR1 is MNHEY and CDR2 is SMNVEV in the germline V gene (reference sequence). Trimming cost V 6 bases and J 4 bases, with 10 bases left between them. The CDR3 is 13 amino acids. CDR3 residues: CASSQGRNQPQHF. The CDR3 DNA is TGTGCCAGCAGCCAAGGCAGGAATCAGCCCCAGCATTTT.

The V and J genes are TRBV10-3 and TRBJ2-5; 8 bases line up with TRBD2. The assigned J gene may be wrong: the sequence end matches TRBJ2-7 better. The CDR3 has 17 residues. Germline-derived CDR1 and CDR2 are ENHRY and SYGVKD. The CDR3 nucleotides are TGTGCCATCAGTGACCGTGACCAAGCGGGGGCGGCCTACGAGCAGTACTTC. Amino acid sequence: CAISDRDQAGAAYEQYF.

The chain combines TRBV9 with TRBJ2-1; no firm D call. Per germline, CDR1 SGDLS and CDR2 YYNGEE. V gave up 4 bases and J gave up 2 bases, with 13 bases separating them. The CDR3 extends over 15 amino acids. CDR3 sequence (DNA): TGTGCCAGCAGCCCACACTTGCCGACCTACAATGAGCAGTTCTTC. Protein sequence: CASSPHLPTYNEQFF.

The chain carries TRBV6-5 and TRBJ1-1, with D uncertain. Germline-derived CDR1 and CDR2 are MNHEY and SVGAGI. The V end lost 2 bases, the J end lost 4 bases, and 11 bases lay between the germline ends. CDR3 size: 14 residues. The DNA of the CDR3 is TGTGCCAGCAGTTACAAGTGGGGAGCCACTGAAGCTTTCTTT. Its protein product is CASSYKWGATEAFF.

The chain links TRBV5-6 to TRBJ2-3; D possibly corresponds to TRBD2 (5 bases). Trimming pared 0 bases from V and 2 bases from J, leaving 7 bases between. This CDR3 has 14 amino acids. The germline V gene has CDR1 SGHDT and CDR2 YYEEEE. The CDR3 is CASSLGGITDTQYF. The CDR3 region has the DNA TGTGCCAGCAGCTTGGGAGGGATCACAGATACGCAGTATTTT. The full variable domain, its missing parts supplied by reference TRBV5-6 and TRBJ2-3, is DAGVTQSPTHLIKTRGQQVTLRCSPKSGHDTVSWYQQALGQGPQFIFQYYEEEERQRGNFPDRFSGHQFPNYSSELNVNALLLGDSALYLCASSLGGITDTQYFGPGTRLTVL.

This chain joins TRBV27 and TRBJ1-5; 7 bases fit TRBD1. The CDR3 sequence is 14 residues long. Per the germline V gene, CDR1 is MNHEY and CDR2 is SMNVEV (reference sequence). V dropped 5 bases and J dropped 2; count of bases not matched to a gene: 3. In DNA, the CDR3 is TGTGCCAGCAGTCCAGGGGGTGGCAATCAGCCCCAGCATTTT. It yields the protein CASSPGGGNQPQHF.

This clone has just a few counts. The rearrangement links TRBV11-2 to TRBJ1-2; D is possibly TRBD1 (5 bases). The V gene's germline CDR1 is SGHAT and CDR2 FQNNGV. CDR3 size: 15 residues. Trimming shortened V by 3 bases and J by 8 bases, and 19 bases separated the two germline ends. In DNA form, the CDR3 reads TGTGCCAGCAGCTTGGAAGACAGCCCTCTGGGAGGCTACACCTTC. Residues: CASSLEDSPLGGYTF.

J is TRBJ1-5 and V is TRBV15, with D hard to call. V was pared by 0 bases and J by 4 bases, with 7 bases between. The CDR3 length is 14 residues. In germline, CDR1 is LNHNV, CDR2 YYDKDF (reference sequence). CDR3 loop: CATSRDSQNQPQHF. In nucleotides, the CDR3 is TGTGCCACCAGCAGAGATTCACAGAATCAGCCCCAGCATTTT.